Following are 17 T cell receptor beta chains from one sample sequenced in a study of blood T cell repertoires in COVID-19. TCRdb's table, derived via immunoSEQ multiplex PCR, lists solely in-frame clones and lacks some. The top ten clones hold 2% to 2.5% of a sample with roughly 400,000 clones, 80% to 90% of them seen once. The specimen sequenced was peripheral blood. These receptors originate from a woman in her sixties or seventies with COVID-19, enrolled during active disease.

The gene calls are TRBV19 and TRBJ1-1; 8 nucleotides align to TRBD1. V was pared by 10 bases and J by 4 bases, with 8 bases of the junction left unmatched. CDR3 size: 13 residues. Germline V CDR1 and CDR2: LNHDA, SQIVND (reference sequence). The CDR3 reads CATADRVGTEAFF. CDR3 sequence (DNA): TGTGCCACCGCGGACAGGGTAGGCACTGAAGCTTTCTTT.

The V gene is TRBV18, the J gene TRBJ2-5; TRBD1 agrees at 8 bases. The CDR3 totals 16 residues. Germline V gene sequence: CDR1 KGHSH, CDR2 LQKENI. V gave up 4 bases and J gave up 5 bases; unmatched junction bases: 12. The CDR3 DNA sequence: TGTGCCAGCTCACTCTTCTCGACAGGGGCGGAGGAGACCCAGTACTTC. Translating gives CASSLFSTGAEETQYF.

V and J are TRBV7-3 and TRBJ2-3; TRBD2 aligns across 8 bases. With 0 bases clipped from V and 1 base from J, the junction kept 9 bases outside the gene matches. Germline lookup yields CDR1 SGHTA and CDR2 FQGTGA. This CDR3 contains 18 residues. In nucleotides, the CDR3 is TGTGCCAGCAGCTTAACGGAGACTAGCGATTACGGCACAGATACGCAGTATTTT. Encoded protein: CASSLTETSDYGTDTQYF.

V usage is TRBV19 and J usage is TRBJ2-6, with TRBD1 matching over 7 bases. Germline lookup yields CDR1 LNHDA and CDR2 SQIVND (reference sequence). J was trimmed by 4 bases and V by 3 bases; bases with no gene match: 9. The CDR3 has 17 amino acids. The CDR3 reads CASSIFGGQLGANVLTF. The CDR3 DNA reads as TGTGCCAGTAGTATTTTTGGGGGACAGCTAGGGGCCAACGTCCTGACTTTC.

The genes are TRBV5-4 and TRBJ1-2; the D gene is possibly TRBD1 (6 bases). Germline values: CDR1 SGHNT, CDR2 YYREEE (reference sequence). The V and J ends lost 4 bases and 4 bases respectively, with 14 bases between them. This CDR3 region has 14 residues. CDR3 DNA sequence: TGTGCCAGCAGCATACAGGGCTCCTCCTATGGCTACACCTTC. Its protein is CASSIQGSSYGYTF.

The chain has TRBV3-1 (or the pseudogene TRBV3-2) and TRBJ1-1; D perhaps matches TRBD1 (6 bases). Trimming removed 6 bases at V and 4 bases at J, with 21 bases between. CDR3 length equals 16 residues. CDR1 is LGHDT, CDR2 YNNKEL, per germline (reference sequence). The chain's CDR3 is CASRLSGDSRSTEAFF. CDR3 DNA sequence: TGTGCCAGCAGGTTGTCAGGGGATTCTCGGAGCACTGAAGCTTTCTTT.

The CDR3 DNA reads as TGTGCCAGCAGCGCAGACAGAGATACGCAGTATTTT. Its translation is CASSADRDTQYF. The J gene is TRBJ2-3, the V gene TRBV9; D might be TRBD1 (5 bases). The germline V and J ends were trimmed by 3 bases and 5 bases, with 7 bases remaining between them. Per the germline V gene, CDR1 is SGDLS and CDR2 is YYNGEE. The CDR3 has 12 residues.

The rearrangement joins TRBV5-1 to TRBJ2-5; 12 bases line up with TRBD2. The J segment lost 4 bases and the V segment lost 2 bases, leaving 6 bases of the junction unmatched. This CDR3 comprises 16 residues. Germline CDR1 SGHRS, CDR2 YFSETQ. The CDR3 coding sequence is TGCGCCAGCAGCTTCGCTCCGGGACTAGCGGGAGAGACCCAGTACTTC. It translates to CASSFAPGLAGETQYF.

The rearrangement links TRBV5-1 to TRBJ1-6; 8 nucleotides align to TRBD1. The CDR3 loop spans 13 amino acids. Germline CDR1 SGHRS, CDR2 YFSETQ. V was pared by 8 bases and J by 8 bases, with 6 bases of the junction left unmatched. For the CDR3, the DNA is TGCGCCAGTGGACAGGGTCAGGATTCACCCCTCCACTTT. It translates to CASGQGQDSPLHF.

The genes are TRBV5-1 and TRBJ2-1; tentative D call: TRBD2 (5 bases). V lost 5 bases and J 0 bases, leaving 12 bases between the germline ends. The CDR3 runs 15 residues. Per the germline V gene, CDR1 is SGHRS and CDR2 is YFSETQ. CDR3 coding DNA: TGCGCCAGCAGTCCAACGGGGTCCTCCTACAATGAGCAGTTCTTC. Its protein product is CASSPTGSSYNEQFF.

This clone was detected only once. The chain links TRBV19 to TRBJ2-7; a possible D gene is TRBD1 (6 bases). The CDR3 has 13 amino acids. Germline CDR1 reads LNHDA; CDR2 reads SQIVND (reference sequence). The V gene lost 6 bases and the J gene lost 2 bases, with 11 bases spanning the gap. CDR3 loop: CASSTDRTYEQYF. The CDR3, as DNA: TGTGCCAGTAGCACGGACAGAACCTACGAGCAGTACTTC.

The CDR3 is CAIRKLGGAGTDTQYF. Here the CDR3 DNA reads TGTGCCATCAGGAAACTCGGGGGGGCCGGCACAGATACGCAGTATTTT. This chain links TRBV10-3 with TRBJ2-3; TRBD2 agrees at 8 bases. The ends lost 6 bases at V and 1 base at J; junction bases unmatched: 9. The CDR3 extends over 16 amino acids. Germline V gives CDR1 ENHRY, CDR2 SYGVKD.

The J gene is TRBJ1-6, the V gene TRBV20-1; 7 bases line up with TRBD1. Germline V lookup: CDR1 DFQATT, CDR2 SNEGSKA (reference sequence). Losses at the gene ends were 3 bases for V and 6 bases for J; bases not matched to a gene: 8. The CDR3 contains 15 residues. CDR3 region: CSASNAGQPNSPLHF. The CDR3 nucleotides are TGCAGTGCTAGTAACGCGGGACAGCCTAATTCACCCCTCCACTTT.

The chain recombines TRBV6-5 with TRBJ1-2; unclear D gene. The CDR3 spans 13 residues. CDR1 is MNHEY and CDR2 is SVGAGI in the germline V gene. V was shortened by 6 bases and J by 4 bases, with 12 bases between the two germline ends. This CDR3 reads CASRAPGAYGYTF. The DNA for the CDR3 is TGTGCCAGCAGAGCCCCAGGCGCCTATGGCTACACCTTC.

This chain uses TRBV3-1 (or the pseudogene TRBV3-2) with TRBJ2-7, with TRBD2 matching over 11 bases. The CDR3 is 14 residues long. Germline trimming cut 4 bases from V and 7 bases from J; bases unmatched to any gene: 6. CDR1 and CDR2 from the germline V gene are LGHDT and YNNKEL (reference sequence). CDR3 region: CASSLAGGPGEQYF. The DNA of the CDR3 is TGTGCCAGCAGCCTAGCGGGGGGGCCTGGGGAGCAGTACTTC.

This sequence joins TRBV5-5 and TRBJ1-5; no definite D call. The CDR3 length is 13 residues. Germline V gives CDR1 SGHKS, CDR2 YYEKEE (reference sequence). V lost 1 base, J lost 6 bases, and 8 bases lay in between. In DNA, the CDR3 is TGTGCCAGCAGCTTGTACGTTAGTCAGCCCCAGCATTTT. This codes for CASSLYVSQPQHF.

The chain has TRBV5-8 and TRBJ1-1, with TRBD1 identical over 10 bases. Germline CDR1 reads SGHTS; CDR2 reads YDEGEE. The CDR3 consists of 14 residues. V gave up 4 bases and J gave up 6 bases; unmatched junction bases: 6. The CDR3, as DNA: TGTGCCAGCAGCCGGGACAGGGGAAGGCCTGAAGCTTTCTTT. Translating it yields CASSRDRGRPEAFF. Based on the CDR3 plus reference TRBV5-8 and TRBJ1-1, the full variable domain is EAGVTQSPTHLIKTRGQQATLRCSPISGHTSVYWYQQALGLGLQFLLWYDEGEERNRGNFPPRFSGRQFPNYSSELNVNALELEDSALYLCASSRDRGRPEAFFGQGTRLTVV.